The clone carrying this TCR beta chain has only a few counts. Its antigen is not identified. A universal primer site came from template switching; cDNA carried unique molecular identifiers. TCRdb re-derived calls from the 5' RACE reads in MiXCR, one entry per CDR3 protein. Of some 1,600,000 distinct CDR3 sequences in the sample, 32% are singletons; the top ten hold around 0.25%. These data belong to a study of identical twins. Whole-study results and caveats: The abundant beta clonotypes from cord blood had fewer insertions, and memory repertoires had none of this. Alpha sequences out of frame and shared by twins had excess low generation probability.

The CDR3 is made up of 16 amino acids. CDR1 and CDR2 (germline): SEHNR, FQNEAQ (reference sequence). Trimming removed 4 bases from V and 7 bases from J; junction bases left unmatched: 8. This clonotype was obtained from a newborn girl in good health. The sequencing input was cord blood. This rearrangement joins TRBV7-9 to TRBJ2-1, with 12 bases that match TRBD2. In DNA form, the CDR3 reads TGTGCCAGCAGCTCAACTAGCGGGAGGTTGGGGAATGAGCAGTTCTTC. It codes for CASSSTSGRLGNEQFF.